These T cell receptor beta chains were read from a single sample in a study of spatial heterogeneity in lung cancer. MiXCR was run by TCRdb on the 5' RACE reads, yielding one entry per CDR3 protein. The repertoire holds some 100,000 distinct CDR3 sequences, less than 15% seen once, with about 40% in the top ten. The sequenced sample was PBMCs, obtained at surgery. All receptors come from a male donor with early-stage non-small cell lung cancer. Each CDR3 is given with its conserved first and last residue. D genes are given only for firm matches. Some rows mark clone size as missing; the rest say once, few, many or name a class of expanded clone.

TRBJ2-7 TRBV19 . few TGTGCCAGTAGTATAGTTGGAAGCGAGCAGTACTTC CASSIVGSEQYF
TRBJ1-5 TRBV30 . few TGTGCCTGGAGCGACGGTCAGCGCAATCAGCCCCAGCATTTT CAWSDGQRNQPQHF
TRBJ2-5 TRBV7-9 TRBD1 few TGTGCCAGCAGCCCTCGACAGGGTTTTAGTAAAGAGACCCAGTACTTC CASSPRQGFSKETQYF
TRBJ2-3 TRBV7-2 TRBD2 few TGTGCCAGCAGCTCGGGGGCTAGCGGGGGGCAAGATACGCAGTATTTT CASSSGASGGQDTQYF
TRBJ1-4 TRBV4-2 . many TGTGCCAGCAGCCCGGTGAGAGGTGAAAAACTGTTTTTT CASSPVRGEKLFF
TRBJ2-7 TRBV7-3 TRBD2 . TGTGCCAGCAGCCCGAGTGGCGGGAGAGGAACCTACGAGCAGTACTTC CASSPSGGRGTYEQYF
TRBJ1-1 TRBV28 . few TGTGCCAGCAGTTTGCAGGGGACGAACACTGAAGCTTTCTTT CASSLQGTNTEAFF
TRBJ1-1 TRBV19 . . TGTGCCAGTAGTCAGGGGATCTTAGGGGCTTTCTTT CASSQGILGAFF
TRBJ2-1 TRBV7-2 TRBD2 . TGTGCCAGCAGACCCCCGGGACTACTCCAAGGTGAGCAGTTCTTC CASRPPGLLQGEQFF
TRBJ2-1 TRBV24-1 . many TGTGCCACCAGTGATCCGACTCTGGACAGAAAACAGTTCTTC CATSDPTLDRKQFF
TRBJ2-1 TRBV5-1 TRBD2 many TGCGCCAGCAGCCCGGTAGCGGGAGGGCCGGAGAATGAGCAGTTCTTC CASSPVAGGPENEQFF
TRBJ2-7 TRBV18 . few TGTGCCAGCTCACCGAAGGCTAGCGAATCCTACGAGCAGTACTTC CASSPKASESYEQYF
TRBJ2-2 TRBV29-1 TRBD2 . TGCAGCGTTGGACTAGCGGGGGACGAAACCGGGGAGCTGTTTTTT CSVGLAGDETGELFF
TRBJ2-3 TRBV10-3 TRBD2 many TGTGCCATCAGCGTTTCAAGCGGGGAGGGCACAGATACGCAGTATTTT CAISVSSGEGTDTQYF
TRBJ2-3 TRBV6-2/TRBV6-3 TRBD2 few TGTGCCAGCAGTTACTCCCAGCGGGAGAGGGCGATTACGCAGTATTTT CASSYSQRERAITQYF
TRBJ2-1 TRBV14 TRBD1 few TGTGCCAGCAGCCAACTCACCGGGACAGGGGGCAATGAGCAGTTCTTC CASSQLTGTGGNEQFF
TRBJ2-4 TRBV10-3 . few TGTGCCATCAGTGGGGGGGCTCTAGCCAAAAACATTCAGTACTTC CAISGGALAKNIQYF
TRBJ2-7 TRBV20-1 TRBD1 many TGCAGTGCTAGGACAGGGGGCTACGAGCAGTACTTC CSARTGGYEQYF
TRBJ2-1 TRBV19 TRBD2 many TGTGCCAGTAGTATACTAGCGGGAGGGCTTACCAATGAGCAGTTCTTC CASSILAGGLTNEQFF
TRBJ2-7 TRBV7-2 . few TGTGCCAGCAGCCCGTGGCTTTCCTACGAGCAGTACTTC CASSPWLSYEQYF
TRBJ2-5 TRBV7-2 TRBD2 few TGTGCCAGCAGCTTAACTAGCGGGGGGTACCTAGAGACCCAGTACTTC CASSLTSGGYLETQYF
TRBJ2-3 TRBV28 . . TGTGCCAGCAGCCGCCGCGACAGAGGTAGCACAGATACGCAGTATTTT CASSRRDRGSTDTQYF
TRBJ1-1 TRBV29-1 . many TGCAGCGTTTACAGGGAAGATACTGAAGCTTTCTTT CSVYREDTEAFF
TRBJ2-3 TRBV6-1 . few TGTGCCAGCAGTGCGGGGGCAGAGGATACGCAGTATTTT CASSAGAEDTQYF
TRBJ2-7 TRBV18 . . TGTGCCAGCTCACCAAATCCGTATGTCGAGCAGTACTTC CASSPNPYVEQYF
TRBJ2-7 TRBV18 . . TGTGCCAGCTCACCACCTTCCTCCCGTGACGAGCAGTACTTC CASSPPSSRDEQYF
TRBJ2-1 TRBV11-2 . . TGTGCCAGCAGCACCTTCCTGAGTCGAGAGGATGAGCAGTTCTTC CASSTFLSREDEQFF
TRBJ2-3 TRBV5-1 . . TGCGCCAGCAGCACAGGGATTAGCACAGATACGCAGTATTTT CASSTGISTDTQYF
TRBJ2-7 TRBV29-1 . . TGCAGCGTTGAAGCCGACACCTACGAGCAGTACTTC CSVEADTYEQYF
TRBJ2-2 TRBV14 . few TGTGCCAGCACCCCGAGAGTGGGTGGCGGCACCGGGGAGCTGTTTTTT CASTPRVGGGTGELFF
TRBJ2-1 TRBV2 TRBD2 . TGTGCCAGCAGGCTGGCGGGAGTCGATGAGCAGTTCTTC CASRLAGVDEQFF
TRBJ2-1 TRBV7-2 . few TGTGCCAGCAGCTTAGGTTTCCTCTACACCTACAATGAGCAGTTCTTC CASSLGFLYTYNEQFF
TRBJ1-2 TRBV6-2/TRBV6-3 . few TGTGCCAGCAGTCAATCCGGGGCTCGCGGCTACACCTTC CASSQSGARGYTF
TRBJ1-1 TRBV18 . few TGTGCCAGCTCACCAAGTTTAGCCGGGAACACTGAAGCTTTCTTT CASSPSLAGNTEAFF
TRBJ1-5 TRBV6-1 TRBD1 . TGTGCCAGCAGTGAGGGGGCAGGGGGAAATCAGCCCCAGCATTTT CASSEGAGGNQPQHF
TRBJ2-2 TRBV14 TRBD1 many TGTGCCAGCAGCCCAACAGGGGGCTTTACCGGGGAGCTGTTTTTT CASSPTGGFTGELFF
TRBJ1-1 TRBV5-5 . . TGTGCCAGCAGCGAAGGACCGGGTGCTGAAGCTTTCTTT CASSEGPGAEAFF
TRBJ2-4 TRBV20-1 TRBD2 . TGCAGTGCCCGTAGCGGGAGGGCCTCAAACATTCAGTACTTC CSARSGRASNIQYF
TRBJ2-1 TRBV11-2 TRBD2 few TGTGCCAGCTCCTTAGCGGGACATTCCTACAATGAGCAGTTCTTC CASSLAGHSYNEQFF
TRBJ1-1 TRBV29-1 TRBD1 many TGCAGCGTTTCGACAGGGGGGAACACTGAAGCTTTCTTT CSVSTGGNTEAFF
TRBJ2-7 TRBV9 TRBD1 many TGTGCCAGCAGCCCACGGACAGGGGGCTACGAGCAGTACTTC CASSPRTGGYEQYF
TRBJ2-2 TRBV12-3/TRBV12-4 TRBD1 . TGTGCCAGCAGTCCCTGGACAGGGGGCACCGGGGAGCTGTTTTTT CASSPWTGGTGELFF
TRBJ2-7 TRBV20-1 . few TGCAGTGCCCACGTACCAGGCAGCTACGAGCAGTACTTC CSAHVPGSYEQYF
TRBJ2-3 TRBV5-1 . few TGCGCCAGCAGTGGATTACAGGGTTACACAGATACGCAGTATTTT CASSGLQGYTDTQYF
TRBJ1-1 TRBV29-1 . few TGCAGCGCCCAGGGTTGGGTCACTGAAGCTTTCTTT CSAQGWVTEAFF
TRBJ1-5 TRBV6-2/TRBV6-3 . many TGTGCCAGCAGTTACTCGAGGGGCGACAGCAATCAGCCCCAGCATTTT CASSYSRGDSNQPQHF
TRBJ2-1 TRBV10-3 . many TGTGCCATCAGGGAGGGCAATGAGCAGTTCTTC CAIREGNEQFF
TRBJ2-1 TRBV10-3 . many TGTGCCATCAGTGAGTCGAGGCCGGTTAATGAGCAGTTCTTC CAISESRPVNEQFF
TRBJ1-2 TRBV10-3 TRBD1 . TGTGCCAACCGGGACAGTCACCTTGGCTACACCTTC CANRDSHLGYTF
TRBJ2-5 TRBV28 TRBD1 many TGTGCCAGCAGTTTCGGGGACAGGGGAAAGTACTTC CASSFGDRGKYF
TRBJ1-2 TRBV19 . . TGTGCCAGTAGTATCGGCGGAAGATCTTATGGCTACACCTTC CASSIGGRSYGYTF
TRBJ2-3 TRBV2 TRBD2 many TGTGCCAGCAGTGTACCCAACTCTAGCGGGGGGGCCGGCACAGATACGCAGTATTTT CASSVPNSSGGAGTDTQYF
TRBJ2-7 TRBV7-9 TRBD1 . TGTGCCAGCAGCTCTCTGGGACAGGGGGGCGAGCAGTACTTC CASSSLGQGGEQYF
TRBJ2-1 TRBV11-1 . . TGTGCCAGCAGCTTAAATCCCGGACAGTACAATGAGCAGTTCTTC CASSLNPGQYNEQFF
TRBJ1-6 TRBV7-9 . . TGTGCCAGCAGCTTAGGTTGGGGGCCGAATTCACCCCTCCACTTT CASSLGWGPNSPLHF
TRBJ1-4 TRBV6-5 . . TGTGCCAGCAGCCCAAGGGGAACTAATGAAAAACTGTTTTTT CASSPRGTNEKLFF
TRBJ1-2 TRBV4-3 . . TGCGCCAGCAGCCAAGATTGGGCTAACTATGGCTACACCTTC CASSQDWANYGYTF
TRBJ1-2 TRBV10-3 . once TGTGCCATCAGTGAGTCGTTCAGTCCTAACTATGGCTACACCTTC CAISESFSPNYGYTF